These T cell receptor beta chains were read from a single sample in a study of T-cell reconstitution after alpha-beta-depleted transplantation in children. TCRdb re-derived calls from the PCR reads in MiXCR, one entry per CDR3 protein. The data contain 150,000 to 250,000 distinct CDR3 sequences, approximately 6% of them seen just once; the ten biggest clones take up about 4.3%. Sequencing was performed on PBMCs, taken before TCRalphabeta/CD19-depleted stem cell transplant. The receptors shown here come from a girl under three years old with combined immunodeficiency, due to receive a stem cell transplant. CDR3s include the opening cysteine and the closing phenylalanine or tryptophan. Each record gives: D gene, V gene, J gene, clone size, CDR3 protein, CDR3 DNA. D genes are given only for firm matches. Rows may omit the clone size; those that give it use once, few, many or a size class.

D: NA; V: TRBV7-6; J: TRBJ2-1; size: many; CDR3: CASSPEGDSRYNEQFF; DNA: TGTGCCAGCAGCCCAGAGGGGGACTCCCGGTACAATGAGCAGTTCTTC
D: NA; V: TRBV12-3/TRBV12-4; J: TRBJ2-3; size: many; CDR3: CASSPDPDTQYF; DNA: TGTGCCAGCAGCCCAGACCCAGATACGCAGTATTTT
D: NA; V: TRBV4-3; J: TRBJ1-1; size: many; CDR3: CASSQDSFREEAFF; DNA: TGCGCCAGCAGCCAAGATTCTTTTAGGGAAGAAGCTTTCTTT
D: TRBD2; V: TRBV5-1; J: TRBJ2-7; size: many; CDR3: CASSFITGPLAGGPNEQYF; DNA: TGCGCCAGCAGCTTCATCACCGGCCCACTAGCGGGAGGGCCTAATGAGCAGTACTTC
D: NA; V: TRBV28; J: TRBJ2-1; size: many; CDR3: CASSRLEGEQFF; DNA: TGTGCCAGCAGTCGACTGGAAGGCGAGCAGTTCTTC
D: NA; V: TRBV7-9; J: TRBJ2-5; size: NA; CDR3: CASSSSPGSGETQYF; DNA: TGTGCCAGCAGCTCTTCCCCAGGGAGCGGAGAGACCCAGTACTTC
D: NA; V: TRBV9; J: TRBJ2-7; size: many; CDR3: CASSVGRLLSYEQYF; DNA: TGTGCCAGCAGCGTAGGAAGACTTCTCTCCTACGAGCAGTACTTC
D: NA; V: TRBV29-1; J: TRBJ2-2; size: many; CDR3: CSAALATPTNTGELFF; DNA: TGCAGCGCCGCCTTAGCCACCCCCACGAACACCGGGGAGCTGTTTTTT
D: TRBD2; V: TRBV7-3; J: TRBJ2-7; size: many; CDR3: CASSPDSGTSIHEQYF; DNA: TGTGCCAGCAGCCCAGACTCCGGGACTAGCATCCACGAGCAGTACTTC
D: NA; V: TRBV12-3/TRBV12-4; J: TRBJ2-2; size: many; CDR3: CASTILGAGELFF; DNA: TGTGCCAGCACCATACTAGGGGCTGGGGAGCTGTTTTTT
D: TRBD2; V: TRBV4-2; J: TRBJ2-7; size: many; CDR3: CASRNLGTIHEQYF; DNA: TGTGCCAGCAGAAACCTAGGGACTATCCACGAGCAGTACTTC
D: TRBD2; V: TRBV30; J: TRBJ2-3; size: many; CDR3: CAWSVGWVAGGTDTQYF; DNA: TGTGCCTGGAGTGTGGGATGGGTGGCGGGGGGCACAGATACGCAGTATTTT
D: TRBD1; V: TRBV20-1; J: TRBJ1-1; size: many; CDR3: CSARKGAATEAFF; DNA: TGCAGTGCTAGAAAGGGGGCTGCCACTGAAGCTTTCTTT
D: NA; V: TRBV11-1; J: TRBJ2-1; size: many; CDR3: CASSPVGFFVRSSYNEQFF; DNA: TGTGCCAGCAGCCCCGTGGGCTTTTTTGTCAGGAGCTCCTACAATGAGCAGTTCTTC
D: NA; V: TRBV27; J: TRBJ1-2; size: NA; CDR3: CASSFGGMADGYTF; DNA: TGTGCCAGCAGTTTTGGGGGTATGGCCGATGGCTACACCTTC
D: NA; V: TRBV9; J: TRBJ1-2; size: many; CDR3: CASSVGDAYGYTF; DNA: TGTGCCAGCAGCGTGGGGGATGCCTATGGCTACACCTTC
D: NA; V: TRBV7-2; J: TRBJ2-1; size: many; CDR3: CASSLVGGLPDYNEQFF; DNA: TGTGCCAGCAGCTTAGTCGGAGGACTACCCGATTACAATGAGCAGTTCTTC
D: NA; V: TRBV7-9; J: TRBJ2-2; size: many; CDR3: CASSSENTGELFF; DNA: TGTGCCAGCAGCTCAGAGAACACCGGGGAGCTGTTTTTT
D: TRBD2; V: TRBV15; J: TRBJ2-3; size: many; CDR3: CATSSPHRTRSITDTQYF; DNA: TGTGCCACCAGCTCCCCGCATAGGACTAGATCCATCACAGATACGCAGTATTTT
D: NA; V: TRBV5-1; J: TRBJ2-1; size: many; CDR3: CATAGNGLSEQFF; DNA: TGCGCCACCGCCGGTAATGGGCTATCTGAGCAGTTCTTC
D: NA; V: TRBV20-1; J: TRBJ2-5; size: many; CDR3: CSATQRRRETQYF; DNA: TGCAGTGCTACCCAAAGAAGGCGGGAGACCCAGTACTTC
D: NA; V: TRBV6-2/TRBV6-3; J: TRBJ2-7; size: few; CDR3: CASSYLGLDEQYF; DNA: TGTGCCAGCAGTTACCTGGGCCTCGACGAGCAGTACTTC
D: NA; V: TRBV6-2/TRBV6-3; J: TRBJ2-7; size: many; CDR3: CASTGGGQLPYEQYF; DNA: TGTGCCAGCACCGGAGGGGGACAGCTTCCCTACGAGCAGTACTTC
D: NA; V: TRBV28; J: TRBJ1-2; size: many; CDR3: CASRMDSFNYGYTF; DNA: TGTGCCAGCAGAATGGACAGCTTTAACTATGGCTACACCTTC
D: TRBD1; V: TRBV24-1; J: TRBJ2-7; size: few; CDR3: CATSDSRDRLYEQYF; DNA: TGTGCCACCAGTGACAGCCGGGACAGACTCTACGAGCAGTACTTC
D: TRBD1; V: TRBV29-1; J: TRBJ2-7; size: many; CDR3: CSVLGQGNEQYF; DNA: TGCAGCGTTTTAGGACAGGGAAACGAGCAGTACTTC
D: NA; V: TRBV4-1; J: TRBJ1-4; size: many; CDR3: CASSRIYNEKLFF; DNA: TGCGCCAGCAGTCGTATTTATAATGAAAAACTGTTTTTT
D: NA; V: TRBV28; J: TRBJ2-3; size: many; CDR3: CASNLPGGPTDTQYF; DNA: TGTGCCAGCAACCTACCAGGGGGGCCCACAGATACGCAGTATTTT
D: NA; V: TRBV7-2; J: TRBJ1-4; size: many; CDR3: CASSTSGVTNEKLFF; DNA: TGTGCCAGCAGCACCTCAGGGGTCACTAATGAAAAACTGTTTTTT
D: NA; V: TRBV7-2; J: TRBJ2-5; size: many; CDR3: CALGLQRGETQYF; DNA: TGTGCCTTAGGACTCCAAAGGGGGGAGACCCAGTACTTC
D: NA; V: TRBV7-2; J: TRBJ2-5; size: many; CDR3: CASSTLLGKTQYF; DNA: TGTGCCAGCAGCACCTTACTAGGAAAGACCCAGTACTTC
D: NA; V: TRBV20-1; J: TRBJ2-3; size: NA; CDR3: CSASFPGRADTQYF; DNA: TGCAGTGCTAGTTTTCCGGGGCGCGCAGATACGCAGTATTTT
D: NA; V: TRBV2; J: TRBJ1-1; size: many; CDR3: CASSLTGRAFF; DNA: TGTGCCAGCAGTCTTACAGGGAGGGCTTTCTTT
D: TRBD1; V: TRBV5-1; J: TRBJ2-7; size: many; CDR3: CASSADRGHIYEQYF; DNA: TGCGCCAGCAGCGCAGACAGGGGGCACATCTACGAGCAGTACTTC
D: NA; V: TRBV12-3/TRBV12-4; J: TRBJ2-2; size: many; CDR3: CASSLSVNTGELFF; DNA: TGTGCCAGCAGTTTATCGGTAAACACCGGGGAGCTGTTTTTT
D: TRBD2; V: TRBV3-1; J: TRBJ2-3; size: many; CDR3: CASSQLAGRDTQYF; DNA: TGTGCCAGCAGCCAACTAGCGGGGAGGGATACGCAGTATTTT
D: NA; V: TRBV27; J: TRBJ1-2; size: NA; CDR3: CAIWDPRTSGYTF; DNA: TGTGCCATTTGGGACCCTAGGACGAGTGGCTACACCTTC
D: TRBD2; V: TRBV6-5; J: TRBJ2-7; size: many; CDR3: CASSYGDLAGLGGEQYF; DNA: TGTGCCAGCAGTTACGGTGATCTAGCGGGATTAGGTGGCGAGCAGTACTTC
D: NA; V: TRBV12-3/TRBV12-4; J: TRBJ2-1; size: many; CDR3: CASSLRLESSSYNEQFF; DNA: TGTGCCAGCAGTTTAAGGTTAGAGTCGAGCTCCTACAATGAGCAGTTCTTC
D: NA; V: TRBV27; J: TRBJ1-4; size: many; CDR3: CASSATVATNEKLFF; DNA: TGTGCCAGCAGTGCGACGGTTGCAACTAATGAAAAACTGTTTTTT
D: NA; V: TRBV7-6; J: TRBJ1-1; size: NA; CDR3: CASSLLSEAEAFF; DNA: TGTGCCAGCAGCTTATTGAGTGAAGCTGAAGCTTTCTTT